Listed below are T cell receptor beta chains from one sample, sequenced in a study of CD8 T cells in ankylosing spondylitis. MiXCR was run by TCRdb on the 5' RACE reads, yielding one entry per CDR3 protein. This sample carries around 540,000 distinct CDR3 sequences, about an eighth of them seen once, and the ten largest clones take 6.8%. The sequenced sample consisted of blood, either unsorted or a sorted T cell fraction (not recorded which). These receptors were taken from a male donor with ankylosing spondylitis. The CDR3 runs from the conserved cysteine through the conserved F or W.

j_call v_call cdr3_aa
TRBJ2-2 TRBV3-1 CASSLYSGELFF
TRBJ1-4 TRBV15 CATSRVGLEKLFF
TRBJ2-7 TRBV7-9 CASSLDKTYEQYF
TRBJ2-5 TRBV4-1 CASSQDRTLRAGTGDKETQYF
TRBJ1-1 TRBV5-1 CASSSTGGTEAFF
TRBJ2-5 TRBV29-1 CSVEDLGETQYF
TRBJ1-1 TRBV4-1 CASSQPRGVSTEAFF
TRBJ1-5 TRBV6-1 CASSRRDPCQPQHF
TRBJ2-1 TRBV15 CATSRGLNYNDGIF
TRBJ2-7 TRBV11-2 CASSLDGASGIYYEQYF
TRBJ2-2 TRBV7-9 CASSFYQDGELFF
TRBJ2-5 TRBV28 CASSRGGERETQYF
TRBJ2-3 TRBV20-1 CSAQGGSTDTQYF
TRBJ1-2 TRBV5-5 CASSLSTVRDYGYTF
TRBJ2-5 TRBV5-1 CASSASGTGLGETQYF
TRBJ2-1 TRBV5-1 CASSLGQFYNEQFF
TRBJ2-2 TRBV5-6 CASSFLRQVTGELFF
TRBJ2-3 TRBV29-1 CSVEGPSGTSTDTQYF
TRBJ2-3 TRBV6-1 CASSIRDLVTDTQYF
TRBJ2-5 TRBV7-9 CASSWGGQETQYF
TRBJ2-7 TRBV29-1 CSVEVWDTSYEQYF
TRBJ2-2 TRBV2 CASSERGTRNTGELFF
TRBJ2-4 TRBV14 CASSQTGQGINIQYF
TRBJ2-5 TRBV5-1 CASSLSSGLGGETQYF
TRBJ2-2 TRBV2 CASVQEKVNTGELFF
TRBJ1-1 TRBV29-1 CSVEIRELGTEAFF
TRBJ2-5 TRBV5-6 CASSFSGLGETQYF
TRBJ2-5 TRBV6-5 CASSYPAGGLETQYF
TRBJ1-3 TRBV12-3/TRBV12-4 CASSRDRLPRNTIYF
TRBJ2-5 TRBV5-1 CASSLDPTGAGVDETQYF
TRBJ2-3 TRBV3-1 CASSQDWPGEGRDTQYF
TRBJ2-5 TRBV28 CASSLSPGLGSATGTQYF
TRBJ1-2 TRBV5-5 CASSPMGQGDGYTF
TRBJ2-1 TRBV6-1 CASSEGGTAFYNEQFF
TRBJ2-3 TRBV7-9 CASSPRDRSLDTQYF
TRBJ2-1 TRBV12-3/TRBV12-4 CASTPTSGRARNEQFF
TRBJ1-1 TRBV29-1 CSVRGRVTTEAFF
TRBJ1-5 TRBV20-1 CSAYRGGQPQHF
TRBJ2-3 TRBV27 CASSLGLAGSYTQYF
TRBJ1-2 TRBV14 CASSLSGTGYGYTF
TRBJ2-7 TRBV5-1 CASSLDPGRGYEQYF
TRBJ2-7 TRBV5-6 CASSLAVRGPSYEQYF
TRBJ1-4 TRBV28 CASSRIIQGNEKLFF
TRBJ2-1 TRBV12-3/TRBV12-4 CASSFGLAGYNEQFF
TRBJ2-1 TRBV6-2/TRBV6-3 CASSRGEKQFF
TRBJ2-3 TRBV3-1 CASSQAYSVVLQDTQYF
TRBJ2-1 TRBV10-3 CAISESGTDYNEQFF
TRBJ1-2 TRBV10-3 CAISEYRDRGGYTF
TRBJ2-2 TRBV12-3/TRBV12-4 CASSAGSYGELFF
TRBJ2-1 TRBV7-2 CASSLVTNRQNEQFF
TRBJ1-5 TRBV4-1 CASSPRTDSNQPQHF
TRBJ1-3 TRBV4-1 CASRRTSLGNTIYF